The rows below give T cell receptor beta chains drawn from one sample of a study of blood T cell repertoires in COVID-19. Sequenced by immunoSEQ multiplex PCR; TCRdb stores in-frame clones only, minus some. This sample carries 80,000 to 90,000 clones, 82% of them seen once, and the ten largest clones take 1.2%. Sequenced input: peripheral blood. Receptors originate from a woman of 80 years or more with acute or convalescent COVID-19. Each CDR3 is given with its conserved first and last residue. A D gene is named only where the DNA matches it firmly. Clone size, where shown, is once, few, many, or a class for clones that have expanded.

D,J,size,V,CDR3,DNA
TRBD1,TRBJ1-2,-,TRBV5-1,CASSPDRDGYTF,TGCGCCAGCAGCCCTGACAGGGATGGCTACACCTTC
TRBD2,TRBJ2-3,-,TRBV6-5,CASSYGRESQYF,TGTGCCAGCAGTTACGGGCGGGAGTCGCAGTATTTT
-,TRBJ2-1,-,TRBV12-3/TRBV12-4,CASSFTSPKQFF,TGTGCCAGCAGTTTTACTAGTCCCAAGCAGTTCTTC
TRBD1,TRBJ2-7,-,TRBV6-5,CASRRQGVYEQYF,TGTGCCAGCAGGCGCCAGGGGGTTTACGAGCAGTACTTC
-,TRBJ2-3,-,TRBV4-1,CASSQEGRSLQYF,TGCGCCAGCAGCCAAGAAGGGAGGAGTCTGCAGTATTTT
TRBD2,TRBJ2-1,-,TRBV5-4,CASSLLAGGGQFF,TGTGCCAGCAGCTTGCTAGCGGGAGGAGGGCAGTTCTTC
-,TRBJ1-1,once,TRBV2,CASSRTGVGNTEAFF,TGTGCCAGCAGTCGCACGGGGGTTGGAAACACTGAAGCTTTCTTT
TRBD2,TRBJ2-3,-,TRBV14,CASSQAGGGITDTQYF,TGTGCCAGCAGCCAAGCGGGCGGGGGGATCACAGATACGCAGTATTTT
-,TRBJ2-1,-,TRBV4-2,CASSQDPSREFNEQFF,TGTGCCAGCAGCCAAGACCCCTCGCGGGAATTCAATGAGCAGTTCTTC
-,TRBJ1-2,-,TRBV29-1,CSVEAGDAGGYTF,TGCAGCGTTGAGGCAGGGGATGCAGGTGGCTACACCTTC
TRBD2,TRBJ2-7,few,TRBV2,CASSEIVTSGSPQYF,TGTGCCAGCAGTGAAATTGTGACTAGCGGGTCTCCGCAGTACTTC
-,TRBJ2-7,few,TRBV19,CASSPQGQGNYEQYF,TGTGCCAGTAGTCCTCAGGGCCAAGGGAACTACGAGCAGTACTTC
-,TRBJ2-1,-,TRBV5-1,CASSLIGVVNEQFF,TGCGCCAGCTCCCTGATAGGGGTGGTCAATGAGCAGTTCTTC
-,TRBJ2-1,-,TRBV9,CASSTGGKGQFF,TGTGCCAGCAGCACGGGCGGGAAAGGGCAGTTCTTC
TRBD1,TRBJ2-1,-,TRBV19,CASSIPGQGNNEQFF,TGTGCCAGTAGTATTCCGGGACAGGGGAACAATGAGCAGTTCTTC
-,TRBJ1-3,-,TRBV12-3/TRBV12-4,CASSLTVGNTIYF,TGTGCCAGCAGTTTGACAGTGGGAAACACCATATATTTT
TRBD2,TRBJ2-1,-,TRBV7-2,CASSVAGGSREQFF,TGTGCCAGCAGCGTAGCGGGAGGTTCTAGGGAGCAGTTCTTC
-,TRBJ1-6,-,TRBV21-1,CASSKKIHEKWTKKDYNSPLHF,TGTGCCAGCAGCAAAAAAATCCACGAAAAATGGACAAAGAAAGACTATAATTCACCCCTCCACTTT
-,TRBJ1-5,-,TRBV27,CASRFGSGSQPQHF,TGTGCCAGCCGCTTTGGGAGTGGCAGTCAGCCCCAGCATTTT
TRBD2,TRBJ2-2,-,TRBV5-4,CASTKPGGPTGELFF,TGTGCCAGCACCAAACCGGGAGGACCCACCGGGGAGCTGTTTTTT
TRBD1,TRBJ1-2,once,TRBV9,CASSVDPTRTGTYGYTF,TGTGCCAGCAGCGTAGACCCCACCCGGACAGGGACCTATGGCTACACCTTC
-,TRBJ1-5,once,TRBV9,CASSVGQGPNQPQHF,TGTGCCAGCAGCGTAGGGCAGGGTCCTAATCAGCCCCAGCATTTT
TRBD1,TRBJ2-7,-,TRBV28,CASRPGTAVSYEQYF,TGTGCCAGCAGGCCTGGGACAGCCGTCTCCTACGAGCAGTACTTC
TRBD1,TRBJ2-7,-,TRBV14,CASSQGQGKGYEQYF,TGTGCCAGCAGCCAGGGACAGGGGAAGGGCTACGAGCAGTACTTC
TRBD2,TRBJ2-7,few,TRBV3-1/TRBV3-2,CASSQGGGGGTYEQYF,TGTGCCAGCAGCCAAGGTGGTGGCGGGGGAACCTACGAGCAGTACTTC
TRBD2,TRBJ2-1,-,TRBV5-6,CASSLRGVNYNEQFF,TGTGCCAGCAGTTTGCGGGGGGTCAACTACAATGAGCAGTTCTTC
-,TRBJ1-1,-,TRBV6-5,CASSYTGGTEAFF,TGTGCCAGCAGTTACACGGGGGGAACTGAAGCTTTCTTT
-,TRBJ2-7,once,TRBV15,CATSRVSSGAHYEQYF,TGTGCCACCAGCAGAGTCTCCTCGGGAGCGCACTACGAGCAGTACTTC
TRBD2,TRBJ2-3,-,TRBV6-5,CASRPSGGGTDTQYF,TGTGCCAGCCGACCTAGCGGGGGGGGCACAGATACGCAGTATTTT
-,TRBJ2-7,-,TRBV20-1,CSAYQGYEQYF,TGCAGTGCTTATCAGGGTTACGAGCAGTACTTC
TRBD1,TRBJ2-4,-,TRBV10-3,CAISGQDDSIQYF,TGTGCCATCAGCGGACAGGACGATAGCATTCAGTACTTC
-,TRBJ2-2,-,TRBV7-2,CASSPVLNTGELFF,TGTGCCAGCAGCCCGGTCTTGAACACCGGGGAGCTGTTTTTT
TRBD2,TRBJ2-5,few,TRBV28,CASSQWAGGNQETQYF,TGTGCCAGCAGCCAGTGGGCGGGAGGCAACCAAGAGACCCAGTACTTC
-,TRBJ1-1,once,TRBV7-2,CASSPLGGNTEAFF,TGTGCCAGCAGCCCCCTGGGGGGGAACACTGAAGCTTTCTTT
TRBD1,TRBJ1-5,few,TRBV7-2,CASSLTGEQPQHF,TGTGCCAGCAGCTTGACAGGGGAACAGCCCCAGCATTTT
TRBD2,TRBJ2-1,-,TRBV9,CASSIGLAGGNEQFF,TGTGCCAGCAGCATTGGACTAGCGGGGGGGAATGAGCAGTTCTTC
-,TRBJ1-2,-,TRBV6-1,CASSEAAVGGYTF,TGTGCCAGCAGTGAAGCTGCGGTCGGGGGCTACACCTTC
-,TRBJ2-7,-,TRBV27,CASSSRPPTRYSPDYEQYF,TGTGCCAGCAGTTCCCGACCCCCAACTAGATATTCCCCAGACTACGAGCAGTACTTC
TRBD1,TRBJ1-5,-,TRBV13,CASSLRRQGANQPQHF,TGTGCCAGCAGCCTCCGGAGACAGGGAGCGAACCAGCCCCAGCATTTT
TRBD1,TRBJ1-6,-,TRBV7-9,CASRTGAGSPLHF,TGTGCCAGCAGGACAGGGGCCGGTTCACCCCTCCACTTT
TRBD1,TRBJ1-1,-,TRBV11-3,CASSASQGGTEAFF,TGTGCCAGCAGCGCTTCACAGGGGGGCACTGAAGCTTTCTTT
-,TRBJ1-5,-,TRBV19,CASNPNRDQPQHF,TGTGCCAGTAACCCTAACAGGGATCAGCCCCAGCATTTT
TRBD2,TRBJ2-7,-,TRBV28,CASSSPPAGGPKQYF,TGTGCCAGCAGTTCCCCCCCAGCGGGAGGGCCGAAGCAGTACTTC
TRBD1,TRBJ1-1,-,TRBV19,CASSIGGQSLYNTEAFF,TGTGCCAGTAGTATAGGGGGACAGAGTCTCTATAACACTGAAGCTTTCTTT
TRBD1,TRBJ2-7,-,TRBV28,CASSLGQGEQYF,TGTGCCAGCAGTTTAGGACAGGGGGAGCAGTACTTC
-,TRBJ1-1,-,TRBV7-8,CASSLGSGFQTGTEAFF,TGTGCCAGCAGCTTAGGATCTGGGTTTCAAACGGGCACTGAAGCTTTCTTT
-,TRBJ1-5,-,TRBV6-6,CASSGSEYSNQPQHF,TGTGCCAGCAGCGGGTCAGAATATAGCAATCAGCCCCAGCATTTT
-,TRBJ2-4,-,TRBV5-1,CASSLEPLGGTGAKNIQYF,TGCGCCAGCAGCTTGGAGCCTCTCGGCGGGACCGGGGCCAAAAACATTCAGTACTTC
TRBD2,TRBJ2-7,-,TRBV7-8,CASSLSLAGVNEQYF,TGTGCCAGCAGCTTATCCCTAGCGGGAGTGAACGAGCAGTACTTC
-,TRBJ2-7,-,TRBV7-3,CASSLTPQTPYEQYF,TGTGCCAGCAGCTTAACTCCACAGACCCCCTACGAGCAGTACTTC
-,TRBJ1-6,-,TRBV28,CASSKHQIRGPKNSPLHF,TGTGCCAGCAGTAAACATCAAATCAGGGGACCCAAGAATTCACCCCTCCACTTT